Sequencing of this T cell receptor beta chain was carried out in a study of blood T cell repertoires in COVID-19. On the study more broadly: Samples of COVID-19 (acute and convalescent) were obtained from the United States, Italy and Spain. T cells, B-cell-depleted T cells, or PBMCs supplied cDNA or gDNA.

Under the authors' procedure: How many nucleated cells were present was estimated from reference gene primer amplification. TCRdb's table, derived via immunoSEQ multiplex PCR, lists solely in-frame clones and lacks some. That table furnishes V, J and clone size, whereas the DNA furnished D and trimming. Here the sample spans a few hundred thousand clones, approximately 86% being singletons. This clone has more than one count but fewer than ten. Germline CDR1 MNHNS, CDR2 SASEGT. This CDR3 comprises 11 residues. With 3 bases removed from V and 7 bases from J, the gap between germline ends came to 6 bases. Researchers sorted participants into cohorts using their self-reported clinical history.

The source material was PBMCs or T cells enriched from blood (not recorded which). The genes are TRBV6-1 and TRBJ1-2; no reliable D call. The receptor comes from a middle-aged woman with acute COVID-19. The CDR3: CASSEIGGYTF. CDR3 DNA: TGTGCCAGCAGTGAGATCGGTGGCTACACCTTC.